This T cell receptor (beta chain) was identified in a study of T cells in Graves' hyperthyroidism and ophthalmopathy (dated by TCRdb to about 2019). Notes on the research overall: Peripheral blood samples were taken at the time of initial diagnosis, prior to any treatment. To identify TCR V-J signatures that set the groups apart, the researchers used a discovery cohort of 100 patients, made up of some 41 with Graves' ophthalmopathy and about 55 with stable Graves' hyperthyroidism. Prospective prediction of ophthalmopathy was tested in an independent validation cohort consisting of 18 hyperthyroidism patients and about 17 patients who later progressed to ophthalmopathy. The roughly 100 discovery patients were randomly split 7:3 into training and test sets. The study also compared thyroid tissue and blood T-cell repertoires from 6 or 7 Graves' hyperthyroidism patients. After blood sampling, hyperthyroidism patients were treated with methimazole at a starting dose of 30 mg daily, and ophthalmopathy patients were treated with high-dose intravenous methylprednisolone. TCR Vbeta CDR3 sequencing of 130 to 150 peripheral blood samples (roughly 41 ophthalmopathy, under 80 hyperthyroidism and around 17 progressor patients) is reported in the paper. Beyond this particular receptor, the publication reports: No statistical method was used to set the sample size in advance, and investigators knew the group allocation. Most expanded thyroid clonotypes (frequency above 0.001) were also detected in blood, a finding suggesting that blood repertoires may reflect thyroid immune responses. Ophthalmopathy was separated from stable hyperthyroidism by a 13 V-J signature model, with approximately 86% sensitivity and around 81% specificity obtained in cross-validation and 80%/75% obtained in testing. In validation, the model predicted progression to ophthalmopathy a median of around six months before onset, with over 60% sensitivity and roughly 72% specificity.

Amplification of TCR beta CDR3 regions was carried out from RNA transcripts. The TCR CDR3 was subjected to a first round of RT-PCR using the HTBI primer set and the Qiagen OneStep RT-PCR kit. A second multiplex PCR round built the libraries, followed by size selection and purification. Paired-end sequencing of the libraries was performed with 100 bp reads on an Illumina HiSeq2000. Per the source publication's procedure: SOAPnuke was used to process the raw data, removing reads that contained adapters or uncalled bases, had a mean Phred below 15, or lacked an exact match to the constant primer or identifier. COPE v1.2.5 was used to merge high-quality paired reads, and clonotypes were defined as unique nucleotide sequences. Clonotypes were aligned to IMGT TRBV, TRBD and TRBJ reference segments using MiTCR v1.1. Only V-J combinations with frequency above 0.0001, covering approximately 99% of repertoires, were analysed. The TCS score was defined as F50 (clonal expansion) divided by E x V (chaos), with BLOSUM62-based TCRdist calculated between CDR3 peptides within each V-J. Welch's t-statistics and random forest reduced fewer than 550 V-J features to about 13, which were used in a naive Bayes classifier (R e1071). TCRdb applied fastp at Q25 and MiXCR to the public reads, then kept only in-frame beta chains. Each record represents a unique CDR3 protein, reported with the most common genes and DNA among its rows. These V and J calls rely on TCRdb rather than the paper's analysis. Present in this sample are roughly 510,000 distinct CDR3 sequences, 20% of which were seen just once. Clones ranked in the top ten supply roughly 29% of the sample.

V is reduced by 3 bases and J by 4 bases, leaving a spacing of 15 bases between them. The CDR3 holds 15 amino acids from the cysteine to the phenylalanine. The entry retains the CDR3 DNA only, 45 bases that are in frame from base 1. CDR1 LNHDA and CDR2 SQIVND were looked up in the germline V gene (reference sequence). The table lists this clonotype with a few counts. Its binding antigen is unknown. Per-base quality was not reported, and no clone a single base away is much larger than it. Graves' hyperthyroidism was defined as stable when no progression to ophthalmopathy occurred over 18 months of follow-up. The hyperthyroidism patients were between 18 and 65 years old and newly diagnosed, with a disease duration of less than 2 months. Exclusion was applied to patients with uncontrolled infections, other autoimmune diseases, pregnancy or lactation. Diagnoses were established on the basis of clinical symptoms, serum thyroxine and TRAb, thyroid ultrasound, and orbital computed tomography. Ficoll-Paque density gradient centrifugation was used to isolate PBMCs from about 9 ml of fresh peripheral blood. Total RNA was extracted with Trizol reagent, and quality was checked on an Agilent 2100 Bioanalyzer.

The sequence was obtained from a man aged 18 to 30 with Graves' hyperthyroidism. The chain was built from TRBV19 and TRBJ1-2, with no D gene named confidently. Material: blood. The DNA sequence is TGTGCCAGTAGTATCGGGCCCCAATCCAGCTATGGCTACACCTTC. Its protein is CASSIGPQSSYGYTF.